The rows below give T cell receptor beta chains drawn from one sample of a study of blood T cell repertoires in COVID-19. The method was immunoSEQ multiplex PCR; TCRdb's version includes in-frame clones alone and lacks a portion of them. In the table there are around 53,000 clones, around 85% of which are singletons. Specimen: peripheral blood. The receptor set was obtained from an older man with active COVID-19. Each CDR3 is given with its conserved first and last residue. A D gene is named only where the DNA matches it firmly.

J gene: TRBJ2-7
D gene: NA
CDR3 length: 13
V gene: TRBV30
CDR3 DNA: TGTGCCTGGACCAGGGGCCTATCCTACGAGCAGTACTTC
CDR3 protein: CAWTRGLSYEQYF

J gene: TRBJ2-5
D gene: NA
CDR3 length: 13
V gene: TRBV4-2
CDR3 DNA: TGTGCCAGCAGCCAAGATCGGCGGGAGACCCAGTACTTC
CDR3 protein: CASSQDRRETQYF

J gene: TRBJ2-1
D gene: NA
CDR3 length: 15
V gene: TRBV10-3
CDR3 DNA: TGTGCCATCAGTGAGTCGAATGGGGGACTTAATGAGCAGTTCTTC
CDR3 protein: CAISESNGGLNEQFF

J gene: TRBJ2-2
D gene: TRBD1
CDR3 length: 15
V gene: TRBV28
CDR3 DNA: TGTGCCAGCAGCACAGGGGAAGTTGGCACCGGGGAGCTGTTTTTT
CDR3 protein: CASSTGEVGTGELFF

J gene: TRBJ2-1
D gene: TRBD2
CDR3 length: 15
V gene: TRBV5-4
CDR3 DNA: TGTGCCAGCAGCTTGGCCCAGCGGGGTGGAAATGAGCAGTTCTTC
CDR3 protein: CASSLAQRGGNEQFF

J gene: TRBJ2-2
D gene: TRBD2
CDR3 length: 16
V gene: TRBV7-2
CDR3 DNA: TGTGCCAGCAGCTTAGCCGGGAGGGCCGGTTCCGGGGAGCTGTTTTTT
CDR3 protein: CASSLAGRAGSGELFF

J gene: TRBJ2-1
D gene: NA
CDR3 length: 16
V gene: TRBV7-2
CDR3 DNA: TGTGCCAGCAGCTTAGCCTGGCGGACAGAGGGGAATGAGCAGTTCTTC
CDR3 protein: CASSLAWRTEGNEQFF

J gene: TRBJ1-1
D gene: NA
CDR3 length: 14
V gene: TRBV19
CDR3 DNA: TGTGCCAGTAGTATTGGCCGGGAGGGTACTGAAGCTTTCTTT
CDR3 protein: CASSIGREGTEAFF

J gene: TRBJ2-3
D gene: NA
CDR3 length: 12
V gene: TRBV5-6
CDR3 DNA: TGTGCCAGCAGCTTCGGTTCCGGTACGCAGTATTTT
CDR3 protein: CASSFGSGTQYF

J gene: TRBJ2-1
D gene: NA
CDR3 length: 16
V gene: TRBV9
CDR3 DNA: TGTGCCAGCAGCGCGCTGACAGTACAGCCCTACAATGAGCAGTTCTTC
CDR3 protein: CASSALTVQPYNEQFF